The 11 T cell receptor beta chains in this list originate from one sample, sequenced in a study of cytomegalovirus exposure and HLA in healthy donors. Primers for the PCR totalled 60 Vbeta and 13 Jbeta. The table came from immunoSEQ multiplex PCR; TCRdb's copy has only in-frame clones and leaves some out. The profile shows 160,000 or so clones, 77% of them singletons. Sequencing was carried out using PBMCs. These receptors were collected from a woman under 40 in good health and CMV-seronegative.

The V gene is TRBV6-1, the J gene TRBJ2-1; tentatively, D is TRBD2 (6 bases). Germline-derived CDR1 and CDR2 are MNHNS and SASEGT. This CDR3 has 15 amino acids. Trimming left V 2 bases short and J 2 bases short, with 10 bases between. The CDR3: CASSEFSGTYNEQFF. CDR3 nucleotide sequence: TGTGCCAGCAGTGAATTTAGCGGAACCTACAATGAGCAGTTCTTC.

The V and J genes are TRBV7-2 and TRBJ2-5; a possible D gene is TRBD2 (6 bases). From germline, CDR1 is SGHTA and CDR2 FQGNSA. The CDR3 has 12 amino acids. V was shortened by 5 bases and J by 8 bases, with 12 bases between the two germline ends. The CDR3 protein is CASSKGGATQYF. In DNA, the CDR3 is TGTGCCAGCAGCAAAGGCGGGGCCACCCAGTACTTC.

The chain uses TRBV19 and TRBJ1-2; the match to TRBD1 covers 9 bases. Germline trimming cut 4 bases from V and 0 bases from J; bases unmatched to any gene: 9. The germline V gene has CDR1 LNHDA and CDR2 SQIVND (reference sequence). The CDR3 contains 17 residues. The CDR3 coding sequence is TGTGCCAGTAGTAAGGGGACAGGGTCCTTAGCTAACTATGGCTACACCTTC. Translated, it gives CASSKGTGSLANYGYTF. Looking up the rest from reference TRBV19 and TRBJ1-2 gives the full variable domain: DGGITQSPKYLFRKEGQNVTLSCEQNLNHDAMYWYRQDPGQGLRLIYYSQIVNDFQKGDIAEGYSVSREKKESFPLTVTSAQKNPTAFYLCASSKGTGSLANYGYTFGSGTRLTVV.

The chain uses TRBV2 and TRBJ1-1; the D gene is possibly TRBD1 (6 bases). This CDR3 spans 14 amino acids. V lost 3 bases and J 6 bases, leaving 14 bases between the germline ends. Germline V gene sequence: CDR1 SNHLY, CDR2 FYNNEI. The CDR3, as DNA: TGTGCCAGCAGTGACCGGGGGGGCCGACCTGAAGCTTTCTTT. As protein: CASSDRGGRPEAFF.

The chain links TRBV6-1 to TRBJ1-5, with D hard to call. This CDR3 is 12 amino acids long. V lost 7 bases to trimming and J lost 9 bases, with 13 bases between them. Germline V CDR1 and CDR2: MNHNS, SASEGT. The CDR3 nucleotides read TGTGCCAGCAAACCTGAGAGAAGGCCCCAGCATTTT. Its protein product is CASKPERRPQHF.

This chain links TRBV5-6 with TRBJ2-2; a possible D gene is TRBD1 (5 bases). This CDR3 is 16 amino acids long. The germline V gene has CDR1 SGHDT and CDR2 YYEEEE. V lost 7 bases, J lost 3 bases, and 19 bases lay in between. The CDR3 loop is CASSYLGVGYTGELFF. CDR3 nucleotides: TGTGCCAGCTCTTACCTAGGGGTGGGGTACACCGGGGAGCTGTTTTTT.

The rearrangement joins TRBV5-1 to TRBJ2-5; TRBD2 aligns across 12 bases. J lost 1 base, V lost 5 bases, and 6 bases had no gene match. CDR3 length: 16 amino acids. Per the germline V gene, CDR1 is SGHRS and CDR2 is YFSETQ. The CDR3 is CASSHGLAGFQETQYF. CDR3 nucleotides: TGCGCCAGCAGTCATGGACTAGCGGGGTTCCAAGAGACCCAGTACTTC.

The V and J genes are TRBV5-1 and TRBJ1-2, with 9 bases identical to TRBD1. The germline CDR1 and CDR2 sequences are SGHRS and YFSETQ. With 2 bases clipped from V and 2 bases from J, the junction kept 13 bases outside the gene matches. The CDR3 runs to 18 residues. CDR3 region: CASSFRGQGKGTNYGYTF. CDR3 nucleotides: TGCGCCAGCAGCTTTCGCGGACAGGGGAAGGGTACAAACTATGGCTACACCTTC.

This clone showed up just a few times. V is TRBV28 and J is TRBJ1-4; tentatively, D is TRBD1 (6 bases). The CDR3 sequence is 14 residues long. V was pared by 5 bases and J by 5 bases, with 12 bases between. Germline CDR1 MDHEN, CDR2 SYDVKM. The CDR3 bases are TGTGCCAGCAGTGCTCGAACAGGGAATGAAAAACTGTTTTTT. Protein sequence: CASSARTGNEKLFF.

The chain combines TRBV9 with TRBJ2-5; tentative D call: TRBD2 (7 bases). V was clipped by 0 bases and J by 4 bases, with 13 bases between them. The CDR3 is made up of 15 amino acids. The germline gives CDR1 SGDLS, CDR2 YYNGEE. The CDR3 nucleotides are TGTGCCAGCAGCGTAGGCCAGGGGAGGGGAGAGACCCAGTACTTC. Encoded protein: CASSVGQGRGETQYF.

The chain recombines TRBV5-1 with TRBJ1-4; D remains ambiguous. CDR3 length equals 14 residues. The V gene's germline CDR1 is SGHRS and CDR2 YFSETQ. Trimming removed 1 base at V and 8 bases at J, with 12 bases between. Written as DNA, the CDR3 is TGCGCCAGCAGCTTGCTGGAAGCGGGGGAAAAACTGTTTTTT. Its translation is CASSLLEAGEKLFF.